This is a list of T cell receptor beta chains from one sample in a study of blood T cell repertoires in COVID-19. TCRdb's table, derived via immunoSEQ multiplex PCR, lists solely in-frame clones and lacks some. The sample records roughly 98,000 clones, around 82% being singletons. Sample: peripheral blood. Receptors originate from a man in his sixties or seventies with active or convalescent COVID-19. Each CDR3 is given with its conserved first and last residue. Each record gives: D gene, V gene, clone size, J gene, CDR3 DNA, CDR3 protein. The D gene is left open where the match is weak. Size is stated for part of the rows, as once, few or many counts, or as a class when the clone is expanded.

>.|TRBV6-6|once|TRBJ1-1
TGTGCCAGCAGGCCCGAGGGGGAGTGGGGAAGGACTGAAGCTTTCTTT
CASRPEGEWGRTEAFF
>TRBD2|TRBV10-3|.|TRBJ2-2
TGTGCCATCGGAAGCGGGGGAGGCGGGGAGCTGTTTTTT
CAIGSGGGGELFF
>TRBD1|TRBV7-9|.|TRBJ2-7
TGTGCCAGCAGCTTCAGGACAGGGGTAGAAGAGCAGTACTTC
CASSFRTGVEEQYF
>.|TRBV7-2|.|TRBJ2-7
TGTGCCAGCAGCTTAGTGCCAGAAACCTACGAGCAGTACTTC
CASSLVPETYEQYF
>.|TRBV30|.|TRBJ2-5
TGTGCCTGTAACCAGGGACTTGCGGGAGAGACCCAGTACTTC
CACNQGLAGETQYF
>TRBD1|TRBV5-1|.|TRBJ2-3
TGCGCCAGCAGCCAAGGGGGCCGGGCAGATACGCAGTATTTT
CASSQGGRADTQYF
>.|TRBV5-1|.|TRBJ2-1
TGCGCCAGCAGCTTCCTAACAGGGATTAATTCGGCTGAGCAGTTCTTC
CASSFLTGINSAEQFF
>.|TRBV2|.|TRBJ1-1
TGTGCCAGCAGCCCCGGGTGGGACACTGAAGCTTTCTTT
CASSPGWDTEAFF
>TRBD1|TRBV11-2|.|TRBJ1-2
TGTGCCAGCAGCCCCGGGACAGGGCCCTATGGCTACACCTTC
CASSPGTGPYGYTF
>TRBD1|TRBV5-4|.|TRBJ1-6
TGTGCCAGCAGCTTGACGACAGGGCGAGGATATAATTCACCCCTCCACTTT
CASSLTTGRGYNSPLHF
>TRBD2|TRBV2|.|TRBJ2-1
TGTGCCGGAACCGGGACTAGCGGGGGGCCCAATGAGCAGTTCTTC
CAGTGTSGGPNEQFF
>TRBD1|TRBV4-1|few|TRBJ2-2
TGCGCCAGCAGCCAGCTCGGAGGGACAGGGATCACCGGGGAGCTGTTTTTT
CASSQLGGTGITGELFF
>.|TRBV5-4|.|TRBJ2-3
TGTGCCAGCAAGGCGGGGATCACAGATACGCAGTATTTT
CASKAGITDTQYF
>.|TRBV9|few|TRBJ1-4
TGTGCCAGCAGCGCACTATCGGGGGCAACTAATGAAAAACTGTTTTTT
CASSALSGATNEKLFF
>.|TRBV18|.|TRBJ1-2
TGTGCCAGCTCACCAAGGGAAGGGGGTTCCGTCTATGGCTACACCTTC
CASSPREGGSVYGYTF
>.|TRBV9|.|TRBJ2-7
TGTGCCAGCAGCGTAGAAACAGGGTCTCTTGGGTACGAGCAGTACTTC
CASSVETGSLGYEQYF
>.|TRBV5-1|.|TRBJ2-1
TGCGCCAGCAGCTTGGGGCTCACCTCCCTAAACCGGGTCAGTTACAATGAGCAGTTCTTC
CASSLGLTSLNRVSYNEQFF
>TRBD1|TRBV10-2|once|TRBJ2-3
TGCGCCAGCAATCCCCGGGACAGGGGTATTGATACGCAGTATTTT
CASNPRDRGIDTQYF
>.|TRBV11-2|.|TRBJ1-1
TGTGCCAGCAGCTTACAGAGGCGAACTGAAGCTTTCTTT
CASSLQRRTEAFF
>.|TRBV19|.|TRBJ2-7
TGTGCCAGTAGTATACTGTCGGGGGGCGTGTACGAGCAGTACTTC
CASSILSGGVYEQYF
>.|TRBV25-1|.|TRBJ2-2
TGTGCCAGCAGGCCCTCGACGGGGGACACCGGGGAGCTGTTTTTT
CASRPSTGDTGELFF
>TRBD1|TRBV3-1/TRBV3-2|.|TRBJ1-2
TGTGCCAGCAGCAACAGGGGTTCGGTGGGAAACTATGGCTACACCTTC
CASSNRGSVGNYGYTF
>.|TRBV27|.|TRBJ2-5
TGTGCCAGCAGGCGCACCTGGGCGGGGGAGACCCAGTACTTC
CASRRTWAGETQYF
>TRBD2|TRBV10-1|.|TRBJ2-2
TGCGCCAGCAGTTCTAGCGGGCCAGGGGAGCTGTTTTTT
CASSSSGPGELFF
>.|TRBV10-3|.|TRBJ1-2
TGTGCCATCAGTGATAGGGGAGGCTACACCTTC
CAISDRGGYTF
>TRBD1|TRBV7-2|.|TRBJ1-1
TGTGCCAGCAGCTTAGGACAGGGGAACACTGAAGCTTTCTTT
CASSLGQGNTEAFF
>.|TRBV6-2/TRBV6-3|few|TRBJ1-3
TGTGCCAGCAGTCTAAACTCTGGAAACACCATATATTTT
CASSLNSGNTIYF
>TRBD2|TRBV7-6|.|TRBJ2-1
TGTGCCAGCAGCTCCCACGCTCGACTAGCGTACAATGAGCAGTTCTTC
CASSSHARLAYNEQFF
>TRBD1|TRBV6-6|.|TRBJ1-2
TGTGCCAGCAGGAGACAGGGCATCAACTATGGCTACACCTTC
CASRRQGINYGYTF
>TRBD1|TRBV7-7|few|TRBJ2-2
TGTGCTAGAAAGGACAGGGAACCCACCGGGGAGCTGTTTTTT
CARKDREPTGELFF
>TRBD1|TRBV7-6|once|TRBJ2-5
TGTGCCAGCAGCTTGGACAGGGCAGAGACCCAGTACTTC
CASSLDRAETQYF
>.|TRBV3-1/TRBV3-2|.|TRBJ2-1
TGTGCCAGCAGCCCCTATACTAGCCACTCCTACAATGAGCAGTTCTTC
CASSPYTSHSYNEQFF
>.|TRBV5-1|.|TRBJ2-3
TGCGCCAGCAGCTTGGCTTTGCGTCCCACAGATACGCAGTATTTT
CASSLALRPTDTQYF
>.|TRBV2|.|TRBJ2-5
TGTGCCAGCAGTGAACTTCAGGGTGGAAGGGGGAACCAAGAGACCCAGTACTTC
CASSELQGGRGNQETQYF
>.|TRBV5-5|.|TRBJ2-4
TGTGCCAGCAGCCCCAGCGGGCCGGGGGTAAACATTCAGTACTTC
CASSPSGPGVNIQYF
>.|TRBV6-6|.|TRBJ1-6
TGTGCCAGCACCTCGAGGCTGGGGGCACAGTCACCCCTCCACTTT
CASTSRLGAQSPLHF
>TRBD2|TRBV3-1/TRBV3-2|.|TRBJ2-3
TGTGCCAGCAGGCCACTACCGGGACTAGCGGGGGGAGACACAGATACGCAGTATTTT
CASRPLPGLAGGDTDTQYF
>TRBD2|TRBV6-2/TRBV6-3|.|TRBJ2-3
TGTGCCAGCAGTTACCGGCGGGGGGCTACAGATACGCAGTATTTT
CASSYRRGATDTQYF
>.|TRBV28|.|TRBJ1-2
TGTGCCAGCAGTTTAAGGGGGTCTCGAGCATTGACCCGCGGCTACACCTTC
CASSLRGSRALTRGYTF
>.|TRBV20-1|.|TRBJ2-1
TGCAGTGCTAGTAGGGGGGGCGTCAATGAGCAGTTCTTC
CSASRGGVNEQFF
>.|TRBV6-5|once|TRBJ1-3
TGTGCCAGCAGTTACCGGGGCTCTGGAAACACCATATATTTT
CASSYRGSGNTIYF
>TRBD1|TRBV11-1|.|TRBJ2-2
TGTGCCAGCAGCCCGGGGGACAGGGGGCGAACCGGGGAGCTGTTTTTT
CASSPGDRGRTGELFF
>.|TRBV29-1|.|TRBJ1-1
TGCAGCGTTATAGTGGACACTGAAGCTTTCTTT
CSVIVDTEAFF
>TRBD1|TRBV6-5|.|TRBJ1-1
TGTGCCAGCTCGGGACAGATGAACACTGAAGCTTTCTTT
CASSGQMNTEAFF
>.|TRBV6-4|.|TRBJ2-7
TGTGCCAGCAGTGACTCGTCTGTGTACGAGCAGTACTTC
CASSDSSVYEQYF
>.|TRBV21-1|.|TRBJ2-7
TGTGCCAGCCTCCCTCCTATCTCGTACGAGCAGTACTTC
CASLPPISYEQYF
>.|TRBV30|.|TRBJ1-2
TGTGCCTGGAGTGTACTCAGGGCCTTAGTAGGGGGCTACACCTTC
CAWSVLRALVGGYTF
>TRBD1|TRBV3-1/TRBV3-2|.|TRBJ2-5
TGTGCCAGCAGCCAACGTCCGGGACAGGTCTCGGGGACCCAGTACTTC
CASSQRPGQVSGTQYF
>.|TRBV30|.|TRBJ1-1
TGTGCCTGGATGAAGAGGTCTGGAGCTTTCTTT
CAWMKRSGAFF
>.|TRBV6-5|once|TRBJ1-2
TGTGCCAGCAGTAGAGGAGGGATCCCCTATGGCTACACCTTC
CASSRGGIPYGYTF
>.|TRBV27|.|TRBJ2-2
TGTGCCAGCAGAGGGGTGAGAAACACCGGGGAGCTGTTTTTT
CASRGVRNTGELFF
>.|TRBV21-1|.|TRBJ2-5
TGTGCCAGCAGCACCGGACAGGCACAGTACTTC
CASSTGQAQYF
>TRBD1|TRBV10-3|.|TRBJ2-7
TGTGCCACGTCACAGGGGGCTAGGAACGAGCAGTACTTC
CATSQGARNEQYF
>TRBD2|TRBV19|.|TRBJ2-1
TGTGCCAGTAGTGAACTAGCGGGGGGGTCCTACAATGAGCAGTTCTTC
CASSELAGGSYNEQFF
>.|TRBV7-9|once|TRBJ1-6
TGTGCCAGCAGCTTTGAACAGGGAAGTTCACCCCTCCACTTT
CASSFEQGSSPLHF
>.|TRBV7-9|.|TRBJ2-2
TGTGCCAGCAGCTTGAGGACAGCGAACACCGGGGAGCTGTTTTTT
CASSLRTANTGELFF
>TRBD1|TRBV6-4|.|TRBJ1-6
TGTGCCAGCAGTGTGGAAGGGGGCAAAAATTCACCCCTCCACTTT
CASSVEGGKNSPLHF
>.|TRBV6-6|.|TRBJ1-1
TGTGCCAGCAGTTCCTCAGGGGCCTGGGCTTTCTTT
CASSSSGAWAFF
>.|TRBV29-1|.|TRBJ1-2
TGCAGCGTTGTCACGACAGGCCAGGGAGGCTACACCTTC
CSVVTTGQGGYTF